This TCR beta chain was found in a study of T cells in narcolepsy. V was clipped by 3 bases and J by 6 bases, with 7 bases between them. This CDR3 spans 12 amino acids. Germline assignment: CDR1 SGHNT and CDR2 YENEEA. The assay was immunoSEQ multiplex PCR, and TCRdb's table has in-frame clones only and misses some. Here the sample spans roughly 34,000 clones, roughly 80% being singletons. This TCR derives from a human donor with narcolepsy. Sequencing input: CD45RA- memory CD4+ T cells from PBMCs. V is TRBV11-3 and J is TRBJ2-3; the D gene is possibly TRBD1 (6 bases). CDR3 sequence reads: CASSLQGDTQYF. In DNA, the CDR3 is TGTGCCAGCAGCTTGCAGGGGGATACGCAGTATTTT.